The 9 T cell receptor beta chains below all came from one sample that was sequenced in a study of cytomegalovirus exposure and HLA in healthy donors. Amplification used 60 Vbeta primers and 13 Jbeta primers. Measured with immunoSEQ multiplex PCR; TCRdb has only the in-frame clones, and not every one. The sample contains 150,000 to 200,000 clones, approximately 70% of which appear only once. What was sequenced was PBMCs. Receptor source: a middle-aged man in good health and CMV-seropositive.

The chain is built from TRBV19 and TRBJ1-5; D is undetermined. This CDR3 has 15 amino acids. Germline values: CDR1 LNHDA, CDR2 SQIVND (reference sequence). Trimming cost V 5 bases and J 0 bases, with 11 bases left between them. In nucleotides, the CDR3 is TGTGCCAGTAGTCGTGATGAGGTTAGCAATCAGCCCCAGCATTTT. This encodes CASSRDEVSNQPQHF.

The rearrangement joins TRBV5-4 to TRBJ1-1; perhaps TRBD1 as D (5 bases). The CDR3 contains 15 residues. Germline V gene data show CDR1 as SGHNT and CDR2 as YYREEE (reference sequence). V lost 4 bases to trimming and J lost 11 bases, with 24 bases between them. DNA of the CDR3: TGTGCCAGCAGCCCTAACAGAGGCTCAATAAAGGGGGCTTTCTTT. This sequence encodes CASSPNRGSIKGAFF.

The chain has TRBV6-1 and TRBJ2-3; 7 bases agree with TRBD1. There are 14 residues in the CDR3. V lost 4 bases, J lost 2 bases, and 3 bases stayed unmatched. Germline V gene data show CDR1 as MNHNS and CDR2 as SASEGT. In nucleotides, the CDR3 is TGTGCCAGCAGTGGACAGGGCAACACAGATACGCAGTATTTT. Amino acid sequence: CASSGQGNTDTQYF.

The chain joins TRBV5-1 to TRBJ2-7; 12 positions agree with TRBD2. The germline V gene has CDR1 SGHRS and CDR2 YFSETQ. The ends lost 6 bases at V and 0 bases at J; junction bases unmatched: 1. This CDR3 comprises 14 residues. In nucleotides, the CDR3 is TGCGCCAGCAAGACTAGCGGGGGCTCCTACGAGCAGTACTTC. This codes for CASKTSGGSYEQYF.

The chain uses TRBV5-1 and TRBJ2-2, with D unresolved. The CDR3 totals 14 residues. Trimming cost V 7 bases and J 0 bases, with 10 bases left between them. Germline CDR1 reads SGHRS; CDR2 reads YFSETQ. CDR3 in amino acids: CASQQTANTGELFF. Written as DNA, the CDR3 is TGCGCCAGCCAACAAACAGCGAACACCGGGGAGCTGTTTTTT.

V is TRBV30 and J is TRBJ1-2; 8 bases align to TRBD1. With 4 bases clipped from V and 6 bases from J, the junction kept 7 bases outside the gene matches. In germline, CDR1 is GTSNPN, CDR2 SVGIG (reference sequence). This CDR3 region has 13 residues. The CDR3 sequence is CAWNPGQGDGYTF. The CDR3 bases are TGTGCCTGGAACCCCGGACAGGGTGATGGCTACACCTTC.

V and J are TRBV2 and TRBJ1-6, with D unclear. Germline loops: CDR1 SNHLY, CDR2 FYNNEI. Trimming cost V 7 bases and J 0 bases, with 7 bases left between them. This CDR3 is 14 amino acids long. The CDR3 DNA reads TGTGCCAGCATGGGGAGCTCCTATAATTCACCCCTCCACTTT. The encoded protein is CASMGSSYNSPLHF. Drawing the rest from reference TRBV2 and TRBJ1-6, the complete variable domain is EPEVTQTPSHQVTQMGQEVILRCVPISNHLYFYWYRQILGQKVEFLVSFYNNEISEKSEIFDDQFSVERPDGSNFTLKIRSTKLEDSAMYFCASMGSSYNSPLHFGNGTRLTVT.

There are a few counts of this clone. The chain links TRBV5-5 to TRBJ1-2; 10 positions agree with TRBD1. The trim removed 1 base at V and 0 bases at J, leaving 6 bases unmatched. The CDR3 extends over 17 amino acids. Germline values: CDR1 SGHKS, CDR2 YYEKEE (reference sequence). CDR3 DNA: TGTGCCAGCAGCTTGACAAGACAGGGGGCTCCTAACTATGGCTACACCTTC. Residues: CASSLTRQGAPNYGYTF.

This chain joins TRBV2 and TRBJ2-3; the match to TRBD2 covers 12 bases. V lost 4 bases, J lost 0 bases, and 14 bases stayed unmatched. The germline V gene encodes CDR1 SNHLY and CDR2 FYNNEI. This CDR3 has 20 residues. The CDR3 region has the DNA TGTGCCAGCAGTGCGGGGCGATCCCTAGCGGGGGGGCCCAGCACAGATACGCAGTATTTT. It translates to CASSAGRSLAGGPSTDTQYF.